Sequencing of this T cell receptor beta chain was carried out in a study of blood T cells in healthy people across ages (dated by TCRdb to the mid-2010s). About the investigation overall: In model experiments, template switching captured roughly one uniquely barcoded TCR beta cDNA molecule for every two T cells. The donors were divided into four age groups: young (average roughly 17 years), middle-aged (approximately 39), aged (approximately 64) and long-lived (about 84). Donors of different ages were randomly distributed across sequencing lanes to avoid experimental bias. Two additional independent replicas of 1 million unique cDNA reads from the same blood draw were analyzed for two donors (one aged 18 to 30 and one aged 80 or older). To track age-related changes in TCR beta repertoire diversity, the study relied on deep sequencing normalized with unique cDNA molecular identifiers. The investigation overall reported the following: As age increased, observed TCR beta diversity per million T cells dropped in a roughly linear way, and a significant reduction was already evident by age roughly 40. Estimates of total diversity from one million sequenced T cells were regarded as lower bounds and underestimates. Compared with the aged group, the long-lived group had more naive CD4+ T cells, fewer expanded clones and increased TCR diversity, a pattern suggesting age selection. Observed TCR beta diversity correlated strongly with the percentage of naive T cells measured by flow cytometry. Since profiling was done on bulk unsorted PBMCs, naive and antigen-experienced compartments could not be conclusively compared. Because donor CMV infection status was unknown, age-related changes in expanded clonotypes were potentially confounded.

Library preparation employed 5' RACE. The instrument given in TCRdb is Illumina HiSeq 2500. A second about 6 to 11 cycle PCR used a sample-barcoded 5' primer and a J-beta primer mix. Each TCR beta cDNA molecule received a unique molecular identifier from a template-switch 5' adaptor carrying 12 random nucleotides. Each sample yielded at least 2.5 million CDR3-containing paired-end reads. First-strand cDNA synthesis was performed from all RNA using the Mint cDNA synthesis kit, with priming by a TRBC-specific oligonucleotide. After uracil-DNA glycosylase treatment, a first 18-cycle PCR used universal primers M1SS and BC2_uni_R on all cDNA. As for the original processing: For normalization, 1 million high-quality reads were randomly selected from each sample, with every read carrying a distinct molecular identifier. Instead of being binned into consensus sequences, reads with shared molecular identifiers were discarded. MiTCR, run with a Q25 quality threshold and the strictest error-elimination algorithm, handled CDR3 identification, clonotype clustering and error correction. A nonparametric unseen species model with Euler transformation was used to estimate lower-bound total TCR beta diversity. TCRdb itself trimmed the public reads at Q25 with fastp, ran MiXCR and retained productive beta chains. When rows share a CDR3 protein, they turn into one entry using the most common DNA and genes. These V and J calls are TCRdb output, not the study's own analysis. The sample yields around 1.5 million distinct CDR3 sequences; 55% to 75% were counted once. Of the sample, 5% to 7% falls within the top ten clones.

Systemically healthy Caucasian individuals from Russia, roughly 40 in total and aged about 6 to 90 years, were included as donors. Approximately 10 milliliters of peripheral blood were collected from each donor into EDTA-treated Vacutainer tubes. PBMCs were isolated by Ficoll-Paque density-gradient centrifugation, with at least 6 million obtained per sample. Trizol reagent was used to extract total RNA from the PBMCs, yielding at least 5.5 micrograms per sample. Naive CD45RAhigh/CD27high T cell percentages were measured by flow cytometry on a PBMC aliquot from every donor. The CDR3 goes from the cysteine to the phenylalanine over 20 residues. Only the CDR3 DNA is retained, 60 bases long and in frame from the first base. V is trimmed back by 4 bases and J by 4 bases, and the junction contains 24 bases that no gene match accounts for. About this clonotype: Its antigen is still unknown. The record has no base qualities; no much larger clone is one base away.

The source is a man between 18 and 35 years old in good health. The specimen sequenced was blood. The sequence is built from TRBV12-3 or TRBV12-4 and TRBJ2-7; TRBD1 lines up with 8 middle nucleotides. The CDR3 protein sequence reads: CASSYRLPTGVTDPVYEQYF. The sequence in DNA is TGTGCCAGCAGTTACAGGCTCCCGACAGGGGTCACCGACCCCGTTTACGAGCAGTACTTC.